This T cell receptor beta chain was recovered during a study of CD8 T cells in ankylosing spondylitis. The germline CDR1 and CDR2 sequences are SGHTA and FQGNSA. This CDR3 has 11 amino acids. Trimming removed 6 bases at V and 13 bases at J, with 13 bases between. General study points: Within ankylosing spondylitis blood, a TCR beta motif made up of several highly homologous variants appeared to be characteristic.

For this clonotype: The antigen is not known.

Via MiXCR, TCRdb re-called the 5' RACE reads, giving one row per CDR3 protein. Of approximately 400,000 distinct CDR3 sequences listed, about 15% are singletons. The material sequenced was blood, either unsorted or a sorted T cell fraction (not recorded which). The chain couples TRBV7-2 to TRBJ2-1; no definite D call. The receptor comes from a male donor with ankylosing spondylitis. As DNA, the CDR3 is TGTGCCAGCAGTCCAGACTTGCTACAGTTCTTC. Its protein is CASSPDLLQFF.